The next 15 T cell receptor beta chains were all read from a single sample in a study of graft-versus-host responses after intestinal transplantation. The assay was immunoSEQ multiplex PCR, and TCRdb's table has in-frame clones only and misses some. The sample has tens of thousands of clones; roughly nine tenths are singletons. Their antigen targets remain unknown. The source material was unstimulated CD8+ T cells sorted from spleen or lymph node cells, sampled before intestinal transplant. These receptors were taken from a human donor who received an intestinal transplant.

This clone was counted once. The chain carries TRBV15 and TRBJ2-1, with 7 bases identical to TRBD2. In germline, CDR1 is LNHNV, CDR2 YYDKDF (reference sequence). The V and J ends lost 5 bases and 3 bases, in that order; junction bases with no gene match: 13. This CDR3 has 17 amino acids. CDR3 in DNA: TGTGCCACCAGCCGACGACTAGCAGTATACTACTACAATGAGCAGTTCTTC. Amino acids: CATSRRLAVYYYNEQFF.

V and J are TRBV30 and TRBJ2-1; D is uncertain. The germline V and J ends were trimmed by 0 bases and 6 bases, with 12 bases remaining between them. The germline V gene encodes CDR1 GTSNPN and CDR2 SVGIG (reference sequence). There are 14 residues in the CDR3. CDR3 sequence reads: CAWSVLLPPNEQFF. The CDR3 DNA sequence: TGTGCCTGGAGTGTATTACTCCCGCCCAATGAGCAGTTCTTC.

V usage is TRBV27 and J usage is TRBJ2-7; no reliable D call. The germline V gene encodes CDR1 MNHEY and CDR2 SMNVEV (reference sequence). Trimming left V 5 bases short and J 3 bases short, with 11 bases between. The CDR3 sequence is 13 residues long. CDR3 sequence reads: CASSPRVFYEQYF. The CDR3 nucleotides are TGTGCCAGCAGTCCACGGGTCTTCTACGAGCAGTACTTC.

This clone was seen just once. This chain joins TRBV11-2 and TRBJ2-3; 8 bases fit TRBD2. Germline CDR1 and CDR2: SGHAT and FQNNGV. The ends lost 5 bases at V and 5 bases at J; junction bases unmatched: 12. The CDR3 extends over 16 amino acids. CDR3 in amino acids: CASSGRPGLGLDTQYF. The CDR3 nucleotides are TGTGCCAGCAGCGGACGACCGGGACTAGGATTAGATACGCAGTATTTT.

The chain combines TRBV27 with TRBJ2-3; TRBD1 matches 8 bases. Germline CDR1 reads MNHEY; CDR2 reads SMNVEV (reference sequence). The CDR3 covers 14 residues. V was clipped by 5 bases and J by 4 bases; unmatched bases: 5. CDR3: CASSPQQGADTQYF. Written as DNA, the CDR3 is TGTGCCAGCAGTCCCCAACAGGGGGCAGATACGCAGTATTTT.

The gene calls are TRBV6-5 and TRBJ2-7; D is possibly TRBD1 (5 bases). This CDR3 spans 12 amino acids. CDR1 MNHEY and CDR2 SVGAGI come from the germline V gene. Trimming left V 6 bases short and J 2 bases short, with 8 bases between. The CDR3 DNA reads TGTGCCAGCAGCCCGGACACCTACGAGCAGTACTTC. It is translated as CASSPDTYEQYF.

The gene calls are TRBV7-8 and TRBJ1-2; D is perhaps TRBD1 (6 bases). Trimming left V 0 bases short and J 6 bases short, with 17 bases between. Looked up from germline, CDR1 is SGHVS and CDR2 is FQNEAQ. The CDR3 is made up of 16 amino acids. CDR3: CASSLAGFGGPHGYTF. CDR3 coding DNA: TGTGCCAGCAGCTTAGCGGGGTTCGGGGGGCCCCATGGCTACACCTTC.

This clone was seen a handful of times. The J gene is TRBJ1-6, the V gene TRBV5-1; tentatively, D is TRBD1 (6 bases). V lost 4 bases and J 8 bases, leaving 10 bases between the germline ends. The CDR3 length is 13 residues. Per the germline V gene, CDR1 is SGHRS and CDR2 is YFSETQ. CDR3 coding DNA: TGCGCCAGCAGCCCGGACAGTTATTCACCCCTCCACTTT. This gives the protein CASSPDSYSPLHF.

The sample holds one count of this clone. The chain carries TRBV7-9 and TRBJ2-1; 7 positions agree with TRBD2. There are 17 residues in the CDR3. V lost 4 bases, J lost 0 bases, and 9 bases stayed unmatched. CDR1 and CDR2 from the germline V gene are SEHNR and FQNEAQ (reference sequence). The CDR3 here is CASSSPGGRVSYNEQFF. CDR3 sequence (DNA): TGTGCCAGCAGCTCCCCCGGCGGGAGAGTCTCCTACAATGAGCAGTTCTTC.

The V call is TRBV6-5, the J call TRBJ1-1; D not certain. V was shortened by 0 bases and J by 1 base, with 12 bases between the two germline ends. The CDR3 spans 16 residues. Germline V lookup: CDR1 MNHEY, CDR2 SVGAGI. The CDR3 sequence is CASSYSLEGPNTEAFF. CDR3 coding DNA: TGTGCCAGCAGTTACTCCCTTGAGGGTCCGAACACTGAAGCTTTCTTT.

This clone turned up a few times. The CDR3 DNA reads as TGTGCCAGCAGCCCGAGCGGGGGATGGGAGCAGTACTTC. This sequence encodes CASSPSGGWEQYF. V usage is TRBV5-6 and J usage is TRBJ2-7; 8 nucleotides line up with TRBD2. CDR3 length equals 13 residues. Germline values: CDR1 SGHDT, CDR2 YYEEEE. J lost 7 bases, V lost 4 bases, and 7 bases had no gene match.

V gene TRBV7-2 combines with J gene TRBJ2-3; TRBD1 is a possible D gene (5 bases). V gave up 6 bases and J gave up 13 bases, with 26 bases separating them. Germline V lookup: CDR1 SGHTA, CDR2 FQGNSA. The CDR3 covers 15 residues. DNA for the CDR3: TGTGCCAGCAGTTTGATCACTACAGGTCCTTCTCCGAAGTATTTT. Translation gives CASSLITTGPSPKYF.

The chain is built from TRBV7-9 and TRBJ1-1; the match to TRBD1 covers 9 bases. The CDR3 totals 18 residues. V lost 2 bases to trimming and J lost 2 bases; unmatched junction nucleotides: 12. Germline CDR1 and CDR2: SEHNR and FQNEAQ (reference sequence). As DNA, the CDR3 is TGTGCCAGCAGCTTACTCTTTACCGGGACAGGGAATAACACTGAAGCTTTCTTT. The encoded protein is CASSLLFTGTGNNTEAFF.

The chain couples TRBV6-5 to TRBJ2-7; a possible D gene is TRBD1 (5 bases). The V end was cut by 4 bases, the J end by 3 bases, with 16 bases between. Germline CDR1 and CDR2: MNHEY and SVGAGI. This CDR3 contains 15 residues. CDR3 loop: CASSSMDKSVYEQYF. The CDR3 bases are TGTGCCAGCAGTTCCATGGACAAATCGGTCTACGAGCAGTACTTC.

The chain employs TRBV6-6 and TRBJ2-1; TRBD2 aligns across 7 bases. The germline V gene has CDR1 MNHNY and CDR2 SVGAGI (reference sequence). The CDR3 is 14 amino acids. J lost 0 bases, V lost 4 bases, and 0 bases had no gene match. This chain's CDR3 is CASSWTSSYNEQFF. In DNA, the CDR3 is TGTGCCAGCAGTTGGACTAGCTCCTACAATGAGCAGTTCTTC.